This is a list of T cell receptor beta chains from one sample in a study of cytomegalovirus exposure and HLA in healthy donors. Sequencing used immunoSEQ multiplex PCR; TCRdb keeps in-frame clones, though not all of them. The sample has tens of thousands of clones, 80% to 95% seen once; the top ten hold approximately 3.8%. Sequencing input: PBMCs. These receptors all stem from a woman in her twenties or thirties in good health and CMV-seronegative. Both conserved end residues are part of each CDR3. A D gene is named only where the DNA matches it firmly. Expanded clones get a size class; other rows say once, few or many, or leave the size out.

j_call clone_size v_call d_call cdr3_length cdr3_aa cdr3_nt
TRBJ2-2 once TRBV7-9 TRBD2 15 CASSLVRGGAGELFF TGTGCCAGCAGCTTAGTGCGGGGGGGCGCCGGGGAGCTGTTTTTT
TRBJ2-7 . TRBV7-2 . 14 CASSFGRGLYEQYF TGTGCCAGCAGCTTCGGCAGGGGTCTCTACGAGCAGTACTTC
TRBJ1-1 . TRBV6-1 TRBD1 14 CASSRTGKNTEAFF TGTGCCAGCAGTCGGACAGGGAAGAACACTGAAGCTTTCTTT
TRBJ2-3 . TRBV9 TRBD1 17 CASSPGQGPTSTDTQYF TGTGCCAGCAGCCCGGGACAGGGGCCTACTAGCACAGATACGCAGTATTTT
TRBJ2-5 . TRBV7-9 TRBD2 16 CASSFAPGLAGETQYF TGTGCCAGCAGCTTCGCACCGGGACTAGCGGGAGAGACCCAGTACTTC
TRBJ1-1 . TRBV9 TRBD1 15 CASSVTGTANTEAFF TGTGCCAGCAGCGTAACCGGGACAGCTAACACTGAAGCTTTCTTT
TRBJ1-5 . TRBV29-1 . 15 CSVADLPGVGQPQHF TGCAGCGTTGCCGATCTGCCGGGGGTTGGACAGCCCCAGCATTTT
TRBJ2-1 . TRBV9 TRBD1 18 CASSPTGGSGLARGEQFF TGTGCCAGCAGCCCAACAGGGGGCTCAGGACTGGCACGGGGTGAGCAGTTCTTC
TRBJ2-3 . TRBV7-2 TRBD1 18 CASSFLPTTGGAADTQYF TGTGCCAGCAGCTTCTTGCCGACGACAGGGGGCGCCGCAGATACGCAGTATTTT
TRBJ2-6 once TRBV27 . 15 CASSSYRAGANVLTF TGTGCCAGCAGTTCCTACAGGGCTGGGGCCAACGTCCTGACTTTC
TRBJ1-4 . TRBV7-9 TRBD1 15 CASSLTGTGSEKLFF TGTGCCAGCAGCTTAACCGGGACAGGGAGTGAAAAACTGTTTTTT
TRBJ2-6 . TRBV29-1 . 17 CSVQRRLIQSRANVLTF TGCAGCGTTCAGAGGCGACTAATACAAAGTCGGGCCAACGTCCTGACTTTC
TRBJ1-4 . TRBV10-3 TRBD1 14 CAISESGQGKKLFF TGTGCCATCAGTGAGTCGGGACAGGGAAAAAAACTGTTTTTT
TRBJ2-2 . TRBV13 TRBD2 18 CASSQPSPSGSMTGELFF TGTGCCAGCAGCCAGCCGTCGCCTAGCGGGAGTATGACCGGGGAGCTGTTTTTT
TRBJ2-3 . TRBV28 . 12 CASSLLSDTQYF TGTGCCAGCAGTTTGTTGTCGGATACGCAGTATTTT
TRBJ1-1 . TRBV27 . 15 CASSLYGTRNTEAFF TGTGCCAGCAGTTTATATGGGACAAGGAACACTGAAGCTTTCTTT
TRBJ2-1 . TRBV11-3 . 16 CASSLGFGEPYNEQFF TGTGCCAGCAGCTTAGGGTTTGGTGAGCCCTACAATGAGCAGTTCTTC
TRBJ2-7 . TRBV29-1 . 13 CSVEGGPSYEQYF TGCAGCGTTGAGGGGGGACCTTCCTACGAGCAGTACTTC
TRBJ1-2 . TRBV28 . 15 CASSPNQDGRDGYTF TGTGCCAGCAGTCCAAACCAGGACGGGCGGGATGGCTACACCTTC
TRBJ2-2 . TRBV7-2 TRBD1 16 CASSLGRGQGPGELFF TGTGCCAGCAGCTTAGGGAGGGGACAGGGGCCCGGGGAGCTGTTTTTT
TRBJ2-1 . TRBV5-1 . 15 CASSPALGVSDEQFF TGCGCCAGCAGCCCCGCTCTCGGGGTAAGCGATGAGCAGTTCTTC
TRBJ1-2 . TRBV28 . 16 CASSPLGTGRYYGYTF TGTGCCAGCAGTCCCCTAGGAACAGGTCGTTACTATGGCTACACCTTC
TRBJ1-2 . TRBV19 TRBD1 14 CASSIKTGSVGYTF TGTGCCAGTAGTATCAAGACAGGGTCGGTTGGCTACACCTTC
TRBJ1-1 once TRBV2 TRBD1 13 CASRDRQGTEAFF TGTGCCAGCAGGGATAGACAGGGAACTGAAGCTTTCTTT
TRBJ1-5 . TRBV28 . 19 CASSLSGGGSGYSNQPQHF TGTGCCAGCAGTTTAAGCGGGGGGGGATCTGGGTATAGCAATCAGCCCCAGCATTTT
TRBJ1-2 . TRBV6-6 TRBD1 15 CASSLTGTGLSGYTF TGTGCCAGCAGTTTAACCGGGACAGGGTTGAGTGGCTACACCTTC
TRBJ1-3 once TRBV28 . 15 CASLAGVRKGNTIYF TGTGCCAGCCTAGCGGGAGTGCGAAAGGGAAACACCATATATTTT
TRBJ2-1 few TRBV25-1 TRBD1 18 CASNTGASGVGSYNEQFF TGTGCCAGCAATACAGGGGCCTCCGGGGTGGGCTCCTACAATGAGCAGTTCTTC
TRBJ2-3 . TRBV19 . 14 CASSPGLSEDTQYF TGTGCCAGTAGTCCGGGACTGTCCGAAGATACGCAGTATTTT
TRBJ2-5 . TRBV15 . 14 CATSRDMGLETQYF TGTGCCACCAGCAGAGATATGGGGCTAGAGACCCAGTACTTC
TRBJ1-1 . TRBV4-1 . 18 CASSQGGIRVQGYTEAFF TGCGCCAGCAGCCAAGGCGGTATCAGGGTTCAAGGTTACACTGAAGCTTTCTTT
TRBJ2-7 . TRBV7-2 TRBD1 15 CASSLRRTGGTPGYF TGTGCCAGCAGCTTAAGGAGGACAGGGGGTACTCCGGGGTACTTC
TRBJ2-2 . TRBV27 TRBD2 17 CASSFRRLAGGSGELFF TGTGCCAGCAGTTTTAGGAGACTAGCGGGGGGTTCGGGGGAGCTGTTTTTT
TRBJ1-4 . TRBV27 . 15 CASSLLAGPNEKLFF TGTGCCAGCAGTTTACTCGCGGGGCCTAATGAAAAACTGTTTTTT
TRBJ1-1 . TRBV29-1 . 12 CSAADRNTEAFF TGCAGCGCTGCGGACAGGAACACTGAAGCTTTCTTT
TRBJ1-1 . TRBV6-5 . 14 CASRGNFRDTEAFF TGTGCCAGCAGGGGGAATTTCAGGGACACTGAAGCTTTCTTT
TRBJ2-3 . TRBV10-3 TRBD2 16 CAISEGTSSFPDTQYF TGTGCCATCAGTGAGGGGACTAGCAGTTTCCCAGATACGCAGTATTTT
TRBJ2-7 . TRBV11-2 . 14 CASSLSTTRNEQYF TGTGCCAGCAGCCTCAGCACGACTAGAAACGAGCAGTACTTC
TRBJ1-5 once TRBV7-9 . 15 CASSPLGTHNVPQHF TGTGCCAGCAGCCCGCTCGGGACACACAACGTACCCCAGCATTTT
TRBJ2-7 . TRBV18 TRBD2 15 CASSPGTSGPHEQYF TGTGCCAGCTCACCAGGGACTAGCGGTCCTCACGAGCAGTACTTC
TRBJ2-1 . TRBV7-9 TRBD1 18 CASSLAPRGRASYNEQFF TGTGCCAGCAGCTTAGCCCCCAGGGGGCGGGCCTCCTACAATGAGCAGTTCTTC
TRBJ2-7 . TRBV19 . 13 CASRKNRVDEQYF TGTGCCAGTAGGAAAAACAGGGTAGACGAGCAGTACTTC
TRBJ2-7 . TRBV6-1 TRBD1 14 CASSADREIYEQYF TGTGCCAGCAGCGCGGACAGGGAGATATACGAGCAGTACTTC
TRBJ2-7 . TRBV28 . 12 CASSLPGYEQYF TGTGCCAGCAGCCTACCCGGGTACGAGCAGTACTTC
TRBJ1-5 few TRBV5-1 . 14 CASSFRDRGGSQHF TGCGCCAGCAGCTTTCGAGATCGGGGTGGGTCCCAGCATTTT
TRBJ2-5 . TRBV25-1 . 13 CASSRDWGETQYF TGTGCCAGCAGTCGGGACTGGGGAGAGACCCAGTACTTC
TRBJ1-2 . TRBV5-1 . 14 CASSPFGRGDGYTF TGCGCCAGCAGCCCCTTCGGGAGGGGCGATGGCTACACCTTC
TRBJ1-5 . TRBV18 . 15 CASSPGRVSNQPQHF TGTGCCAGCTCACCTGGGAGGGTCAGCAATCAGCCCCAGCATTTT
TRBJ1-2 . TRBV30 . 12 CAWSGTGDGYTF TGTGCCTGGAGTGGGACTGGAGATGGCTACACCTTC
TRBJ1-5 . TRBV13 . 14 CASSLGTGNQPQHF TGTGCCAGCAGCTTAGGCACAGGTAACCAGCCCCAGCATTTT
TRBJ1-4 . TRBV19 TRBD1 15 CASSIVRGGNEKLFF TGTGCCAGTAGTATAGTAAGAGGGGGCAACGAAAAACTGTTTTTT
TRBJ2-7 . TRBV2 . 12 CASTSDTYEQYF TGTGCCAGCACCTCAGACACCTACGAGCAGTACTTC
TRBJ2-7 . TRBV9 . 16 CASSVGGPASSYEQYF TGTGCCAGCAGCGTAGGAGGCCCAGCAAGCTCCTACGAGCAGTACTTC